This passage covers 19 T cell receptor beta chains from one sample sequenced in a study of human T cells and chemical hapten exposure. TCRdb re-called the RACE reads with MiXCR, one entry per CDR3 protein. The top ten clones hold around 1.5% of a sample with about 83,000 distinct CDR3 sequences, 7% to 8% of them seen once. The time point is: patch test 1, 2 weeks after DPC sensitization. Documented treatment: therapeutic diphenylcyclopropenone sensitization with weekly scalp DPC. The sequenced sample was whole blood, obtained in connection with sensitization to the hapten diphenylcyclopropenone (DPC). The receptors stem from a woman in her 30s with alopecia areata. Some clones in this sample may be carry-over from other donors' samples.

This chain uses TRBV30 with TRBJ1-2; D gene unclear. Trimming removed 1 base at V and 7 bases at J, with 19 bases between. Germline V gene sequence: CDR1 GTSNPN, CDR2 SVGIG (reference sequence). The CDR3 totals 15 residues. The CDR3 region is CAWSGGILLGVGYTF. Written as DNA, the CDR3 is TGTGCCTGGAGTGGGGGAATACTACTTGGGGTTGGCTACACCTTC. Together with reference TRBV30 and TRBJ1-2, the CDR3 gives the full variable domain: SQTIHQWPATLVQPVGSPLSLECTVEGTSNPNLYWYRQAAGRGLQLLFYSVGIGQISSEVPQNLSASRPQDRQFILSSKKLLLSDSGFYLCAWSGGILLGVGYTFGSGTRLTVV.

The rearrangement uses TRBV18 and TRBJ1-5; perhaps TRBD1 as D (6 bases). The CDR3 is 14 amino acids. The germline V and J ends were trimmed by 2 bases and 5 bases, with 10 bases remaining between them. Germline values: CDR1 KGHSH, CDR2 LQKENI. The CDR3 here is CASSPNRDDQPQHF. The CDR3 bases are TGTGCCAGCTCACCAAACAGGGACGATCAGCCCCAGCATTTT.

This rearrangement joins TRBV6-5 to TRBJ1-2; D remains ambiguous. V lost 2 bases to trimming and J lost 4 bases, with 11 bases between them. This CDR3 is 14 amino acids long. Germline loops: CDR1 MNHEY, CDR2 SVGAGI. CDR3 sequence reads: CASSYTRVSYGYTF. The CDR3, as DNA: TGTGCCAGCAGTTACACCCGGGTCTCCTATGGCTACACCTTC.

The genes are TRBV5-5 and TRBJ2-3, with 9 bases aligning to TRBD1. There are 14 residues in the CDR3. V was clipped by 4 bases and J by 6 bases; unmatched bases: 6. Germline V lookup: CDR1 SGHKS, CDR2 YYEKEE (reference sequence). This CDR3 reads CASSRWTGDDTQYF. The CDR3 DNA sequence: TGTGCCAGCAGCAGATGGACAGGGGACGATACGCAGTATTTT.

The table lists this clonotype with a count of one. The V call is TRBV19, the J call TRBJ2-1; possibly TRBD1 for D (6 bases). Trimming left V 0 bases short and J 12 bases short, with 18 bases between. Germline V gives CDR1 LNHDA, CDR2 SQIVND (reference sequence). There are 15 residues in the CDR3. The CDR3 DNA sequence: TGTGCCAGTAGTATAGAGGGTCGATCCGGGACACGGCAGTTCTTC. Translation: CASSIEGRSGTRQFF.

This clonotype came up many times. J is TRBJ2-7 and V is TRBV10-3; tentative D call: TRBD2 (6 bases). The V and J ends lost 6 bases and 3 bases respectively, with 15 bases between them. Germline loops: CDR1 ENHRY, CDR2 SYGVKD. This CDR3 has 14 amino acids. The CDR3 here is CAIRSREESYEQYF. Here the CDR3 DNA reads TGTGCCATCAGATCCAGGGAGGAGAGCTACGAGCAGTACTTC.

This clonotype was found a few times. The chain has TRBV5-4 and TRBJ1-1; D remains unclear. Germline loops: CDR1 SGHNT, CDR2 YYREEE (reference sequence). The CDR3 consists of 14 residues. The V and J ends lost 1 base and 0 bases respectively, with 7 bases between them. DNA of the CDR3: TGTGCCAGCAGCTTGACACATGTGAACACTGAAGCTTTCTTT. Amino acids: CASSLTHVNTEAFF.

To note about this clonotype: An end of the junction does not agree with germline; a read error may underlie this. The chain combines TRBV7-2 with TRBJ1-5; D gene uncertain. Germline V gene sequence: CDR1 SGHTA, CDR2 FQGNSA. This CDR3 comprises 15 residues. The DNA of the CDR3 is TGTGCCAGCAGCCCAGGTGGCGGTAGCAATCAGCCCCAGAATTTT. Protein: CASSPGGGSNQPQNF.

This clonotype was seen ten or more times. This chain joins TRBV9 and TRBJ1-1; D gene unclear. The V end lost 1 base, the J end lost 6 bases, and 19 bases lay between the germline ends. The CDR3 spans 16 residues. Per the germline V gene, CDR1 is SGDLS and CDR2 is YYNGEE. The CDR3: CASSVHSDGVVAEAFF. As DNA, the CDR3 is TGTGCCAGCAGCGTACATAGCGATGGGGTCGTCGCTGAAGCTTTCTTT.

This clonotype was seen ten or more times. The genes are TRBV3-1 and TRBJ2-3; 10 bases align to TRBD2. CDR3 length equals 17 residues. Germline loops: CDR1 LGHDT, CDR2 YNNKEL (reference sequence). The V gene end was trimmed by 0 bases and the J gene end by 1 base; junction bases not matched to a gene: 4. The CDR3, as DNA: TGTGCCAGCAGCCAAGAGGGGACTAGCGAACGCACAGATACGCAGTATTTT. Translating it yields CASSQEGTSERTDTQYF.

This clonotype has just a few counts. The chain links TRBV19 to TRBJ1-1; D unclear. Trimming took off 3 bases at V and 4 bases at J, with 3 bases between the two ends. The germline V gene has CDR1 LNHDA and CDR2 SQIVND (reference sequence). This CDR3 has 11 amino acids. For the CDR3, the DNA is TGTGCCAGTAGTATGCTCACTGAAGCTTTCTTT. Translation: CASSMLTEAFF.

This clonotype was recorded at least ten times. The chain couples TRBV29-1 to TRBJ1-1; D unclear. The CDR3 runs 12 residues. Trimming removed 8 bases from V and 0 bases from J, with 10 bases in between. Germline V lookup: CDR1 SQVTM, CDR2 ANQGSEA. CDR3 amino acids: CSPSMMNTEAFF. Written as DNA, the CDR3 is TGCAGCCCTTCCATGATGAACACTGAAGCTTTCTTT.

This clonotype occurred many times. The rearrangement joins TRBV3-1 to TRBJ2-3; a possible D gene is TRBD1 (5 bases). V lost 0 bases, J lost 4 bases, and 11 bases lay in between. The CDR3 loop spans 15 amino acids. The germline V gene has CDR1 LGHDT and CDR2 YNNKEL (reference sequence). The CDR3 nucleotides read TGTGCCAGCAGCCAAGATAGGGGCATCCCAGATACGCAGTATTTT. This gives the protein CASSQDRGIPDTQYF.

This clonotype was seen a handful of times. The V gene is TRBV4-2, the J gene TRBJ1-2, with 9 nucleotides matching TRBD1. This CDR3 region has 14 residues. CDR1 is LGHNA and CDR2 is YNFKEQ in the germline V gene. Unmatched junction bases numbered 8, after V lost 6 bases and J lost 6 bases. CDR3 in DNA: TGTGCCAGCAGAAGGGACAGGGAGTCGGATGGCTACACCTTC. The encoded protein is CASRRDRESDGYTF.

This clonotype appeared many times. The chain carries TRBV7-8 and TRBJ1-1; D uncertain. V dropped 5 bases and J dropped 2 bases, with 15 bases sitting between them. The CDR3 contains 15 residues. CDR1 is SGHVS and CDR2 is FQNEAQ in the germline V gene. CDR3 in DNA: TGTGCCAGCAGCCCCTCCCTAGGGCGTAACACTGAAGCTTTCTTT. Its protein is CASSPSLGRNTEAFF.

Many counts were recorded for this clonotype. The genes are TRBV29-1 and TRBJ2-1; D is ambiguous. CDR3 length: 11 residues. Per germline, CDR1 SQVTM and CDR2 ANQGSEA. Trimming pared 3 bases from V and 8 bases from J, leaving 8 bases between. CDR3 bases: TGCAGCGTTGAGGTAATCGATGAGCAGTTCTTC. Residues: CSVEVIDEQFF.

This clonotype has a count of ten or more. The chain joins TRBV28 to TRBJ2-2, with TRBD2 matching over 8 bases. Germline V gene sequence: CDR1 MDHEN, CDR2 SYDVKM. V dropped 6 bases and J dropped 2; count of bases not matched to a gene: 2. CDR3 length: 14 residues. CDR3 sequence (DNA): TGTGCCAGCAGAGCGGGGGCTAACACCGGGGAGCTGTTTTTT. Its protein is CASRAGANTGELFF.

In its sample, this clonotype was seen once. This chain joins TRBV2 and TRBJ1-6, with TRBD1 matching 7 bases. V shed 6 bases, J shed 7 bases, and the junction held 3 bases outside the gene matches. The CDR3 length is 13 residues. The V gene's germline CDR1 is SNHLY and CDR2 FYNNEI. CDR3 nucleotides: TGTGCCAGCAGGAGACAGGGAAATTCACCCCTCCACTTT. Translation gives CASRRQGNSPLHF.

Many counts were recorded for this clonotype. The V and J genes are TRBV25-1 and TRBJ2-2, with D possibly being TRBD1 (6 bases). Trimming pared 4 bases from V and 2 bases from J, leaving 14 bases between. The CDR3 consists of 16 residues. The germline CDR1 and CDR2 sequences are MGHDK and SYGVNS. The CDR3 DNA follows: TGTGCCAGCAGTGCAGCCGGGACAACAAACACCGGGGAGCTGTTTTTT. Translated: CASSAAGTTNTGELFF.